The clone carrying this T cell receptor beta chain was counted only a few times. Its specificity is not known. The sample belongs to a study of cytomegalovirus exposure and HLA in healthy donors. Whole-study findings and limits: Owing to their indistinguishability, certain V segments, notably TRBV6-2 and TRBV6-3, were excluded. Across all donors, roughly uniform sequencing depth was an assumption of the presence/absence analyses. Later work associated fewer than 20,000 TCR beta sequences with HLA alleles at 0.05 false discovery rate.

The germline gives CDR1 MDHEN, CDR2 SYDVKM. Between the trimmed V and J ends, which lost 3 bases and 5 bases, there was a span of 14 bases. This CDR3 is built from 14 residues. Primers included in the PCR were 60 Vbeta and 13 Jbeta primers. Repertoires were generated with immunoSEQ multiplex PCR, while TCRdb's copy carries only in-frame clones and drops some. The sample carries over 110,000 clones, roughly four fifths recorded once. The sample consisted of PBMCs. The chain joins TRBV28 to TRBJ2-7; D perhaps matches TRBD1 (5 bases). The receptor was derived from a woman aged 55-70 years in good health and CMV-seropositive. In DNA form, the CDR3 reads TGTGCCAGCAGTTTGGGATTGAAGGGGAACGAGCAGTACTTC. Protein sequence: CASSLGLKGNEQYF.